This T cell receptor beta chain is drawn from a study of blood T cell repertoires in COVID-19. Study summary: COVID-19 samples from acute and convalescent phases originated in the United States, Italy and Spain. T cells, B-cell-depleted T cells, or PBMCs supplied cDNA or gDNA.

The CDR3 is made up of 13 amino acids. The V end lost 1 base, the J end lost 4 bases, and 10 bases lay between the germline ends. The germline gives CDR1 SQVTM, CDR2 ANQGSEA. In the authors' workflow: Nucleated cell number was recorded as an estimate derived from reference gene primer amplification. Profiling relied on immunoSEQ multiplex PCR, and the TCRdb table lists in-frame clones only, not all of them. The V and J calls and clone size come from that table; D and trimming were worked out from the DNA. Of 150,000 to 200,000 clones listed, 70% to 90% are singletons. Sequenced input: peripheral blood. The TCR was taken from a woman in her twenties or thirties with active or convalescent COVID-19. The chain has TRBV29-1 and TRBJ1-1, with D possibly being TRBD1 (5 bases). The CDR3 here is CSVEGRAGTEAFF. The CDR3 coding sequence is TGCAGCGTTGAAGGCAGGGCTGGCACTGAAGCTTTCTTT.